This entry lists 15 T cell receptor beta chains sequenced from one sample in a study of blood T cell repertoires in COVID-19. Sequencing used immunoSEQ multiplex PCR; TCRdb keeps in-frame clones, though not all of them. The sample has 200,000 to 250,000 clones, 70% to 85% seen once; the top ten hold about 3.7%. Material for sequencing was PBMCs or T cells enriched from blood (not recorded which). Source of these receptors: an older woman who had recovered from COVID-19.

This clone was seen a few times. The gene calls are TRBV19 and TRBJ2-5; TRBD2 matches at 14 bases. Trimming at V came to 4 bases and at J to 4 bases, leaving 11 bases not matched to a gene. CDR1 and CDR2 (germline): LNHDA, SQIVND (reference sequence). CDR3 length equals 18 residues. CDR3 DNA: TGTGCCAGTAGTACATGGGGACTAGCGGGAGAGGAGAGAGAGACCCAGTACTTC. It encodes CASSTWGLAGEERETQYF.

The chain uses TRBV19 and TRBJ1-2; 12 nucleotides align to TRBD1. The germline CDR1 and CDR2 sequences are LNHDA and SQIVND (reference sequence). The V gene end was trimmed by 6 bases and the J gene end by 4 bases; junction bases not matched to a gene: 12. The CDR3 extends over 17 amino acids. In nucleotides, the CDR3 is TGTGCCAGTAGCACGGGCGGGACAGGGGGCATCAGCTATGGCTACACCTTC. Translating it yields CASSTGGTGGISYGYTF.

The chain recombines TRBV18 with TRBJ2-6; 7 nucleotides line up with TRBD1. The CDR3 contains 16 residues. V trimming: 2 bases; J trimming: 4 bases; junction bases outside the gene matches: 5. Germline V gives CDR1 KGHSH, CDR2 LQKENI. The CDR3, as DNA: TGTGCCAGCTCACCAAAAGGGGGCACAGGGGCCAACGTCCTGACTTTC. The encoded protein is CASSPKGGTGANVLTF.

This chain links TRBV6-5 with TRBJ2-1; maybe TRBD2 (6 bases). The CDR3 totals 14 residues. Trimming cost V 6 bases and J 7 bases, with 16 bases left between them. CDR1 MNHEY and CDR2 SVGAGI come from the germline V gene. The CDR3: CASSAGPSENEQFF. The CDR3 DNA follows: TGTGCCAGCAGCGCGGGCCCTAGCGAGAATGAGCAGTTCTTC.

The chain links TRBV10-3 to TRBJ2-2, with D possibly matching TRBD1 (6 bases). The CDR3 covers 15 residues. Germline V gene lookup returns CDR1 ENHRY and CDR2 SYGVKD. Trimming took 3 bases from V and 2 from J, leaving 10 bases between them. The CDR3, as DNA: TGTGCCATCAGTGAAAGGACAGAAAACACCGGGGAGCTGTTTTTT. Its protein is CAISERTENTGELFF.

The genes are TRBV7-2 and TRBJ1-3; TRBD1 matches at 11 bases. V dropped 5 bases and J dropped 4; count of bases not matched to a gene: 7. CDR1 is SGHTA and CDR2 is FQGNSA in the germline V gene. The CDR3 runs to 16 residues. CDR3 nucleotides: TGTGCCAGCAGCGTACGGACAGGGGGCTCCGGAAACACCATATATTTT. It translates to CASSVRTGGSGNTIYF.

Concerning this clone itself: A clone one base away is much larger, so this may be a read error. The rearrangement joins TRBV12-3 or TRBV12-4 to TRBJ1-2; 7 positions match TRBD1. With V trimmed by 5 bases and J by 4 bases, 4 bases remained unmatched. CDR3 size: 13 residues. The DNA of the CDR3 is TGTGCCAGCAGTCCGACAGGGATCTATGGCTACACCTTC. As protein: CASSPTGIYGYTF.

To note about this clone: Additional DNA sequences in this sample encode the identical CDR3. The gene calls are TRBV29-1 and TRBJ2-2; 9 bases fit TRBD2. Germline V lookup: CDR1 SQVTM, CDR2 ANQGSEA. V shed 4 bases and J 1 base; nucleotides not matched to a gene: 4. This CDR3 is 15 amino acids long. CDR3 residues: CSVVAGALNTGELFF. The CDR3 region has the DNA TGCAGCGTTGTAGCGGGAGCCCTGAACACCGGGGAGCTGTTTTTT.

The rearrangement joins TRBV5-1 to TRBJ1-1; possible D gene TRBD1, 6 bases. CDR1 SGHRS and CDR2 YFSETQ come from the germline V gene. The CDR3 extends over 13 amino acids. Between the trimmed V and J ends, which lost 5 bases and 3 bases, there was a span of 11 bases. This CDR3 reads CASSHRADTEAFF. The CDR3 DNA follows: TGCGCCAGCAGTCACAGGGCGGACACTGAAGCTTTCTTT.

V is TRBV7-9 and J is TRBJ1-1; D remains unclear. CDR1 and CDR2 from the germline V gene are SEHNR and FQNEAQ (reference sequence). Trimming shortened V by 7 bases and J by 4 bases, and 16 bases separated the two germline ends. This CDR3 is built from 14 residues. The CDR3 region is CASTSLSAGTEAFF. The CDR3 bases are TGTGCCAGCACCTCGTTATCCGCAGGCACTGAAGCTTTCTTT.

The chain has TRBV2 and TRBJ2-5; D unclear. This CDR3 contains 13 residues. V shed 4 bases and J shed 5 bases, with 11 bases lying between them. In germline, CDR1 is SNHLY, CDR2 FYNNEI. CDR3 sequence (DNA): TGTGCCAGCAGTGTGGTCCTGGGCGAGACCCAGTACTTC. Its translation is CASSVVLGETQYF.

The chain has TRBV3-1 (or the pseudogene TRBV3-2) and TRBJ2-7; 12 bases map to TRBD2. The CDR3 sequence is 18 residues long. Germline-derived CDR1 and CDR2 are LGHDT and YNNKEL (reference sequence). Trimming at V came to 1 base and at J to 4 bases, leaving 11 bases not matched to a gene. In DNA form, the CDR3 reads TGTGCCAGCAGCCAAGGATCTAGCGGGGGGGCCTCCCCTTACGAGCAGTACTTC. It codes for CASSQGSSGGASPYEQYF.

CDR3 sequence reads: CASSSRSRDFYEQYF. CDR3 in DNA: TGTGCCAGCAGCTCCCGTTCCAGGGACTTCTACGAGCAGTACTTC. The chain employs TRBV11-2 and TRBJ2-7, with D possibly being TRBD2 (6 bases). Germline V gene sequence: CDR1 SGHAT, CDR2 FQNNGV. The length of the CDR3 is 15 residues. V was clipped by 4 bases and J by 3 bases, with 16 bases between them.

The chain employs TRBV6-4 and TRBJ2-1; no clear D. Germline CDR1 reads MRHNA; CDR2 reads SNTAGT. The V end was cut by 5 bases, the J end by 5 bases, with 10 bases between. The CDR3 runs to 13 residues. For the CDR3, the DNA is TGTGCCAGCAGTATCGCCGCGAACAATGAGCAGTTCTTC. Amino acid sequence: CASSIAANNEQFF.

There are a few counts of this clone. V gene TRBV19 combines with J gene TRBJ2-2; 7 bases fit TRBD2. After removal of 1 base from V and 3 bases from J, the junction contained 5 bases not matched to a gene. The CDR3 totals 16 residues. Germline-derived CDR1 and CDR2 are LNHDA and SQIVND (reference sequence). The CDR3 sequence is CASSIVRGSHTGELFF. The CDR3 nucleotides are TGTGCCAGTAGTATAGTACGCGGGAGTCACACCGGGGAGCTGTTTTTT.